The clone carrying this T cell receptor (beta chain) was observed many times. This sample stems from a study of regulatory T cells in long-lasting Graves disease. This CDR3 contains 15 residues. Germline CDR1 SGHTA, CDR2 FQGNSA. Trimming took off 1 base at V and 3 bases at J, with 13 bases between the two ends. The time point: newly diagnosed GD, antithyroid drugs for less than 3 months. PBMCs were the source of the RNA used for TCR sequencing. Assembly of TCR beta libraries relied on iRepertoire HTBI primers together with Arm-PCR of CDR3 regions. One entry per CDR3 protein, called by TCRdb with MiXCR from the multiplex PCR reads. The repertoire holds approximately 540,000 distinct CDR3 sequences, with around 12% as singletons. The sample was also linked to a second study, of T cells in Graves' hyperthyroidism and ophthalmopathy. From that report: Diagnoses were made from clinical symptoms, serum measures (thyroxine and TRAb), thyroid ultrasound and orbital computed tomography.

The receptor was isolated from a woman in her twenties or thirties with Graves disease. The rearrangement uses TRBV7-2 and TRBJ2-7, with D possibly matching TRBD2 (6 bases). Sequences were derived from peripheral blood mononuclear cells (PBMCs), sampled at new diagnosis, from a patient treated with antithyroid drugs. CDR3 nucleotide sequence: TGTGCCAGCAGCTTAGGGATAGCGGTCAACTACGAGCAGTACTTC. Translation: CASSLGIAVNYEQYF. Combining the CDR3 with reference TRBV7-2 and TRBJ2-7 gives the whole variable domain GAGVSQSPSNKVTEKGKDVELRCDPISGHTALYWYRQSLGQGLEFLIYFQGNSAPDKSGLPSDRFSAERTGGSVSTLTIQRTQQEDSAVYLCASSLGIAVNYEQYFGPGTRLTVT.